This is a list of T cell receptor beta chains from one sample in a study of response to subunit inactivated influenza vaccine. From the RT-PCR reads, TCRdb called clonotypes with MiXCR, one entry per CDR3 protein. The table has 500,000 or so distinct CDR3 sequences, more than 15% seen once; the top ten hold less than 4%. This specimen consisted of CD4+ T cells sorted from PBMCs, obtained around 25 months after vaccination. The origin of the receptors is a man between 50 and 75 years old who received an inactivated influenza vaccine. The CDR3 runs from the conserved cysteine through the conserved F or W. Fields, in order: J gene, D gene, clone size, V gene, CDR3 DNA, CDR3 protein. A D gene is named only where the DNA matches it firmly. Size is omitted from some rows. Given values are once, few, many or a class for expanded clones.

J gene: TRBJ2-2; D gene: .; clone size: few; V gene: TRBV25-1; CDR3 DNA: TGTGCCAGCAGTGTGTGGGGATCCGGCACCGGGGAGCTGTTTTTT; CDR3 protein: CASSVWGSGTGELFF
J gene: TRBJ2-7; D gene: .; clone size: many; V gene: TRBV12-3/TRBV12-4; CDR3 DNA: TGTGCCAGCAGTTTACAAGGGGGCTACGAGCAGTACTTC; CDR3 protein: CASSLQGGYEQYF
J gene: TRBJ2-7; D gene: .; clone size: few; V gene: TRBV5-6; CDR3 DNA: TGTGCCAGCAGGGGGGGGACAGAGTACGAGCAGTACTTC; CDR3 protein: CASRGGTEYEQYF
J gene: TRBJ1-1; D gene: .; clone size: few; V gene: TRBV29-1; CDR3 DNA: TGCAGCGTTGGGGGCAGGGTGGGAACTGAAGCTTTCTTT; CDR3 protein: CSVGGRVGTEAFF
J gene: TRBJ2-2; D gene: TRBD1; clone size: few; V gene: TRBV5-6; CDR3 DNA: TGTGCCAGCAGCACAGGGGGCGGTACCGGGGAGCTGTTTTTT; CDR3 protein: CASSTGGGTGELFF
J gene: TRBJ2-2; D gene: .; clone size: .; V gene: TRBV19; CDR3 DNA: TGTGCCAGTAGTTTCCAGCTTAACACCGGGGAGCTGTTTTTT; CDR3 protein: CASSFQLNTGELFF
J gene: TRBJ2-1; D gene: TRBD2; clone size: few; V gene: TRBV20-1; CDR3 DNA: TGCAGTGCTAACGGACTAGTCTACAATGAGCAGTTCTTC; CDR3 protein: CSANGLVYNEQFF
J gene: TRBJ2-2; D gene: TRBD1; clone size: .; V gene: TRBV16; CDR3 DNA: TGTGCCAGCAGCCACGGACAGGGAAGGGCCGGGGAGCTGTTTTTT; CDR3 protein: CASSHGQGRAGELFF
J gene: TRBJ1-5; D gene: TRBD1; clone size: few; V gene: TRBV19; CDR3 DNA: TGTGCCAGTACCTCCCGTGTCAGGGGGGGAAATCAGCCCCAGCATTTT; CDR3 protein: CASTSRVRGGNQPQHF
J gene: TRBJ1-6; D gene: TRBD1; clone size: few; V gene: TRBV3-1; CDR3 DNA: TGTGCCAGCAGCCGCATTCACAGGGGAAATTCACCCCTCCACTTT; CDR3 protein: CASSRIHRGNSPLHF
J gene: TRBJ2-5; D gene: TRBD1; clone size: few; V gene: TRBV7-2; CDR3 DNA: TGTGCCAGCAGTTCAGGGGGCCCGGAGACCCAGTACTTC; CDR3 protein: CASSSGGPETQYF
J gene: TRBJ2-7; D gene: .; clone size: .; V gene: TRBV20-1; CDR3 DNA: TGCAGTGCTAGAGATCCATACGAGCAGTACTTC; CDR3 protein: CSARDPYEQYF
J gene: TRBJ2-4; D gene: TRBD2; clone size: .; V gene: TRBV4-1; CDR3 DNA: TGCGCCAGCAGCCAAGAGGGTTTGGGCGGGGGGAAAAACATTCAGTACTTC; CDR3 protein: CASSQEGLGGGKNIQYF
J gene: TRBJ2-7; D gene: TRBD1; clone size: few; V gene: TRBV14; CDR3 DNA: TGTGCCAGCAGCCAGAGGGACAGGGGAAGATACGAGCAGTACTTC; CDR3 protein: CASSQRDRGRYEQYF
J gene: TRBJ2-1; D gene: .; clone size: .; V gene: TRBV11-2; CDR3 DNA: TGTGCCAGCAGCCCTGACAGGGAAGGGGGGCTTTTCTTC; CDR3 protein: CASSPDREGGLFF
J gene: TRBJ1-3; D gene: .; clone size: few; V gene: TRBV12-3/TRBV12-4; CDR3 DNA: TGTGCCAGCAGTTTTTTAAAGAGCTCTGGAAACACCATATATTTT; CDR3 protein: CASSFLKSSGNTIYF
J gene: TRBJ1-2; D gene: .; clone size: many; V gene: TRBV4-1; CDR3 DNA: TGCGCCAGCAGCCAAGGCCCCAACGCCCGACTTTATGGCTACACCTTC; CDR3 protein: CASSQGPNARLYGYTF
J gene: TRBJ2-3; D gene: .; clone size: .; V gene: TRBV20-1; CDR3 DNA: TGCAGTGCTAGAGACTCGGGCGCACACACAGATACGCAGTATTTT; CDR3 protein: CSARDSGAHTDTQYF
J gene: TRBJ2-4; D gene: .; clone size: few; V gene: TRBV3-1; CDR3 DNA: TGTGCCAGCAGCCAAACAGGCGCTGGACTAGCCAAAAACATTCAGTACTTC; CDR3 protein: CASSQTGAGLAKNIQYF
J gene: TRBJ1-1; D gene: TRBD1; clone size: .; V gene: TRBV2; CDR3 DNA: TGTGCCAGCAGTGAAGCGCTTCCAGGGACAGCAGCTTTCTTT; CDR3 protein: CASSEALPGTAAFF
J gene: TRBJ2-1; D gene: TRBD1; clone size: .; V gene: TRBV12-3/TRBV12-4; CDR3 DNA: TGTGCCAGCAGTTCCACGGGACAGGGGGCCTACAATGAGCAGTTCTTC; CDR3 protein: CASSSTGQGAYNEQFF
J gene: TRBJ2-7; D gene: TRBD1; clone size: .; V gene: TRBV20-1; CDR3 DNA: TGCAGTGCGGGACAGGGGAGCTCCTACGAGCAGTACTTC; CDR3 protein: CSAGQGSSYEQYF
J gene: TRBJ2-7; D gene: .; clone size: few; V gene: TRBV6-5; CDR3 DNA: TGTGCCAGCAGTTACCAAGGGGGGCTTCGATCCTACGAGCAGTACTTC; CDR3 protein: CASSYQGGLRSYEQYF
J gene: TRBJ2-3; D gene: TRBD2; clone size: .; V gene: TRBV7-6; CDR3 DNA: TGTGCCAGCAGCTTAGAAGCGGGGCCCACAGATACGCAGTATTTT; CDR3 protein: CASSLEAGPTDTQYF
J gene: TRBJ2-7; D gene: .; clone size: few; V gene: TRBV5-6; CDR3 DNA: TGTGCCAGCAGCTTGATAGCCTCCGAGGTCGAGCAGTACTTC; CDR3 protein: CASSLIASEVEQYF
J gene: TRBJ1-4; D gene: .; clone size: few; V gene: TRBV4-1; CDR3 DNA: TGCGCCAGCAGCCAAAATACACAGGGACCCCCAACTAATGAAAAACTGTTTTTT; CDR3 protein: CASSQNTQGPPTNEKLFF
J gene: TRBJ2-1; D gene: TRBD2; clone size: .; V gene: TRBV7-2; CDR3 DNA: TGTGCCAGCAGCTTATGGACTAGCGCCTACAATGAGCAGTTCTTC; CDR3 protein: CASSLWTSAYNEQFF
J gene: TRBJ2-7; D gene: .; clone size: .; V gene: TRBV10-3; CDR3 DNA: TGTGCCATCAGTGAGTCGCACGGGCCGGCCTACGAGCAGTACTTC; CDR3 protein: CAISESHGPAYEQYF
J gene: TRBJ1-2; D gene: .; clone size: .; V gene: TRBV3-1; CDR3 DNA: TGTGCCAGCAGCCAAGCGGGGATTTATGGCTACACCTTC; CDR3 protein: CASSQAGIYGYTF
J gene: TRBJ1-1; D gene: .; clone size: many; V gene: TRBV12-3/TRBV12-4; CDR3 DNA: TGTGCCAGCAGTTTAATAGAATACAGAAACACTGAAGCTTTCTTT; CDR3 protein: CASSLIEYRNTEAFF
J gene: TRBJ2-2; D gene: .; clone size: .; V gene: TRBV27; CDR3 DNA: TGTGCCAGCAGTCAAAACAGGTACCCGAACACCGGGGAGCTGTTTTTT; CDR3 protein: CASSQNRYPNTGELFF
J gene: TRBJ1-1; D gene: TRBD1; clone size: .; V gene: TRBV2; CDR3 DNA: TGTGCCAGCAGCGACCACAGGGGTTCGGTCACTGAAGCTTTCTTT; CDR3 protein: CASSDHRGSVTEAFF
J gene: TRBJ2-2; D gene: .; clone size: few; V gene: TRBV6-4; CDR3 DNA: TGTGCCAGCAGTTTAGTCCCGACCCAAAACACCGGGGAGCTGTTTTTT; CDR3 protein: CASSLVPTQNTGELFF
J gene: TRBJ2-2; D gene: TRBD2; clone size: .; V gene: TRBV28; CDR3 DNA: TGTGCCAGCAGTTTACTCGGCTCAGGACTAGTCCCCGGGGAGCTGTTTTTT; CDR3 protein: CASSLLGSGLVPGELFF
J gene: TRBJ2-1; D gene: TRBD2; clone size: .; V gene: TRBV7-2; CDR3 DNA: TGTGCCAGCAGCAAATGGACTAGCGGGGGAAAAAACAATGAGCAGTTCTTC; CDR3 protein: CASSKWTSGGKNNEQFF
J gene: TRBJ1-3; D gene: .; clone size: .; V gene: TRBV4-3; CDR3 DNA: TGCGCCAGCAGCCAAGATCTAGCAAACACCATATATTTT; CDR3 protein: CASSQDLANTIYF
J gene: TRBJ1-5; D gene: .; clone size: few; V gene: TRBV10-3; CDR3 DNA: TGTGCCATCAGTGTAACGGGAGATCAGCCCCAGCATTTT; CDR3 protein: CAISVTGDQPQHF
J gene: TRBJ1-2; D gene: .; clone size: many; V gene: TRBV3-1; CDR3 DNA: TGTGCCAGCAGCCAACAGGGGAACTATGGCTACACCTTC; CDR3 protein: CASSQQGNYGYTF
J gene: TRBJ1-1; D gene: .; clone size: .; V gene: TRBV3-1; CDR3 DNA: TGTGCCAGCAGCCCGGGGATAGGGGAAGCTTTCTTT; CDR3 protein: CASSPGIGEAFF
J gene: TRBJ1-2; D gene: .; clone size: .; V gene: TRBV20-1; CDR3 DNA: TGCAGTGCCCCTACCGGGGTGAACTATGGCTACACCTTC; CDR3 protein: CSAPTGVNYGYTF
J gene: TRBJ1-1; D gene: TRBD1; clone size: few; V gene: TRBV12-3/TRBV12-4; CDR3 DNA: TGTGCCAGCAGCCAAACAGGGGGCCTCACTGAAGCTTTCTTT; CDR3 protein: CASSQTGGLTEAFF